The 25 T cell receptor beta chains reported below all come from one sample, sequenced in a study of T cells in Graves' hyperthyroidism and ophthalmopathy. RNA transcripts yielded amplified TCR beta CDR3 regions. The TCR CDR3 first-round RT-PCR relied on the HTBI primer set. Each CDR3 protein is one row after TCRdb ran MiXCR on the multiplex PCR reads. The data show a few hundred thousand distinct CDR3 sequences, over 20% seen once. Sequences were obtained from blood. These receptor sequences come from a woman between 50 and 59 years old with Graves' hyperthyroidism.

The rearrangement joins TRBV28 to TRBJ2-7, with TRBD1 identical over 10 bases. The CDR3 consists of 14 residues. Trimming took 6 bases from V and 6 from J; bases not matched to a gene: 8. Germline assignment: CDR1 MDHEN and CDR2 SYDVKM. The CDR3 sequence: CASSYGDRGAEQYF. Here the CDR3 DNA reads TGTGCCAGCAGCTACGGGGACAGGGGAGCCGAGCAGTACTTC.

This clonotype was recorded many times. This chain joins TRBV13 and TRBJ1-4, with a tentative D call TRBD1 (5 bases). CDR1 and CDR2 from the germline V gene are PRHDT and FYEKMQ (reference sequence). The CDR3 extends over 15 amino acids. Between the trimmed V and J ends, which lost 5 bases and 8 bases, there was a span of 18 bases. The CDR3 DNA sequence: TGTGCCAGCAGCGAAAGCGGGACGGCCTTCGAAAAACTGTTTTTT. This codes for CASSESGTAFEKLFF.

This sequence joins TRBV20-1 and TRBJ2-1; D is ambiguous. This CDR3 is built from 12 residues. In germline, CDR1 is DFQATT, CDR2 SNEGSKA (reference sequence). The germline V and J ends were trimmed by 2 bases and 9 bases, with 11 bases remaining between them. The CDR3: CSARPSLGEQFF. For the CDR3, the DNA is TGCAGTGCTAGACCTAGTCTCGGTGAGCAGTTCTTC.

This clonotype was seen ten or more times. The rearrangement uses TRBV28 and TRBJ2-3, with 13 bases aligning to TRBD2. Germline V lookup: CDR1 MDHEN, CDR2 SYDVKM. V shed 3 bases, J shed 5 bases, and the junction held 2 bases outside the gene matches. The CDR3 is made up of 15 amino acids. CDR3 nucleotide sequence: TGTGCCAGCAGTTTCACTAGCGGGGGGGAAGATACGCAGTATTTT. Its translation: CASSFTSGGEDTQYF. The full variable domain, rest sourced from reference TRBV28 and TRBJ2-3, is DVKVTQSSRYLVKRTGEKVFLECVQDMDHENMFWYRQDPGLGLRLIYFSYDVKMKEKGDIPEGYSVSREKKERFSLILESASTNQTSMYLCASSFTSGGEDTQYFGPGTRLTVL.

This clonotype came up once. The chain combines TRBV12-3 or TRBV12-4 with TRBJ1-2; possibly TRBD1 for D (6 bases). V lost 4 bases to trimming and J lost 2 bases, with 8 bases between them. This CDR3 is built from 13 residues. CDR3 amino acids: CASSYGQNYGYTF. In DNA form, the CDR3 reads TGTGCCAGCAGTTATGGACAGAACTATGGCTACACCTTC.

This clonotype was recorded at least ten times. The V gene is TRBV5-5, the J gene TRBJ2-5; TRBD2 agrees at 12 bases. The CDR3 runs to 15 residues. The germline CDR1 and CDR2 sequences are SGHKS and YYEKEE (reference sequence). V trimming: 2 bases; J trimming: 5 bases; junction bases outside the gene matches: 4. The CDR3 region has the DNA TGTGCCAGCAGCTTCGGACTAGCGGGAAAGGAGACCCAGTACTTC. Translation gives CASSFGLAGKETQYF.

There are many counts of this clonotype. This chain connects TRBV4-1 to TRBJ1-6; D gene unclear. Germline CDR1 MGHRA, CDR2 YSYEKL. V shed 1 base and J shed 1 base, with 5 bases lying between them. This CDR3 is built from 15 residues. CDR3 coding DNA: TGCGCCAGCAGCCAAGGGATTTCCTATAATTCACCCCTCCACTTT. It encodes CASSQGISYNSPLHF.

This chain connects TRBV7-3 to TRBJ2-6; D is unresolved. V was pared by 5 bases and J by 0 bases, with 20 bases between. The germline V gene has CDR1 SGHTA and CDR2 FQGTGA. This CDR3 is 19 amino acids long. CDR3 coding DNA: TGTGCCAGCAGCCCCCATCGCCAAGGGAAGGGCTCTGGGGCCAACGTCCTGACTTTC. Residues: CASSPHRQGKGSGANVLTF.

The genes are TRBV20-1 and TRBJ1-5; D perhaps matches TRBD1 (6 bases). This CDR3 is built from 16 residues. With 0 bases removed from V and 2 bases from J, the gap between germline ends came to 14 bases. The germline V gene has CDR1 DFQATT and CDR2 SNEGSKA (reference sequence). CDR3 loop: CSARDQGRLRNQPQHF. The CDR3 region has the DNA TGCAGTGCTAGAGATCAGGGGCGGTTACGCAATCAGCCCCAGCATTTT.

V usage is TRBV7-2 and J usage is TRBJ2-5, with 8 bases aligning to TRBD2. Trimming removed 2 bases from V and 7 bases from J; junction bases left unmatched: 12. Germline V gives CDR1 SGHTA, CDR2 FQGNSA. CDR3 length equals 16 residues. CDR3 coding DNA: TGTGCCAGCAGCTTACGGTCCGCGGGGGGTAGGGGGACCCAGTACTTC. Translation gives CASSLRSAGGRGTQYF.

This clonotype was picked up many times. The gene calls are TRBV18 and TRBJ2-7; 11 bases match TRBD1. CDR1 is KGHSH and CDR2 is LQKENI in the germline V gene. This CDR3 contains 14 residues. The trim removed 1 base at V and 5 bases at J, leaving 1 base unmatched. CDR3 region: CASSPRDRGNEQYF. CDR3 nucleotides: TGTGCCAGCTCACCACGGGACAGGGGGAACGAGCAGTACTTC.

This clonotype showed up many times. This sequence joins TRBV11-2 and TRBJ2-7; 10 bases are shared with TRBD2. Trimming removed 4 bases from V and 4 bases from J; junction bases left unmatched: 7. The CDR3 runs 15 residues. CDR1 and CDR2 from the germline V gene are SGHAT and FQNNGV. The CDR3 sequence: CASSYGLAAAYEQYF. CDR3 nucleotide sequence: TGTGCCAGCAGCTACGGACTAGCGGCGGCTTACGAGCAGTACTTC.

This clonotype came up many times. The chain combines TRBV13 with TRBJ2-5, with 7 bases identical to TRBD2. V lost 4 bases, J lost 6 bases, and 8 bases stayed unmatched. The germline CDR1 and CDR2 sequences are PRHDT and FYEKMQ (reference sequence). The CDR3 runs 14 residues. This CDR3 reads CASSSPTSRQTQYF. In DNA, the CDR3 is TGTGCCAGCAGCTCCCCGACTAGCCGACAGACCCAGTACTTC. The full variable domain, with the rest looked up from reference TRBV13 and TRBJ2-5, is AAGVIQSPRHLIKEKRETATLKCYPIPRHDTVYWYQQGPGQDPQFLISFYEKMQSDKGSIPDRFSAQQFSDYHSELNMSSLELGDSALYFCASSSPTSRQTQYFGPGTRLLVL.

This clonotype was observed at least ten times. The CDR3 region has the DNA TGTGCCAGCAGCCGAGGACTAGCGGGGCACAATGAGCAGTTCTTC. Translated, it gives CASSRGLAGHNEQFF. V and J are TRBV3-1 and TRBJ2-1; TRBD2 aligns across 12 bases. The ends lost 4 bases at V and 5 bases at J; junction bases unmatched: 3. In germline, CDR1 is LGHDT, CDR2 YNNKEL (reference sequence). The CDR3 is 15 residues long.

This clonotype was counted at least ten times. This rearrangement joins TRBV5-1 to TRBJ1-2; 7 bases agree with TRBD1. This CDR3 region has 13 residues. The germline V gene encodes CDR1 SGHRS and CDR2 YFSETQ. After removal of 4 bases from V and 7 bases from J, the junction contained 7 bases not matched to a gene. The CDR3 here is CASSTGQAGGYTF. The CDR3 DNA follows: TGCGCCAGCAGCACCGGACAGGCGGGTGGCTACACCTTC.

The rearrangement uses TRBV12-3 or TRBV12-4 and TRBJ1-3, with D possibly TRBD1 on 5 matching bases. V was pared by 1 base and J by 0 bases, with 16 bases between. The CDR3 loop spans 18 amino acids. DNA of the CDR3: TGTGCCAGCAGTTTAGTTTATGATTGGGGCCTCTCTGGAAACACCATATATTTT. Amino acids: CASSLVYDWGLSGNTIYF.

V usage is TRBV12-5 and J usage is TRBJ2-1; 9 bases match TRBD1. The J segment lost 4 bases and the V segment lost 0 bases, leaving 7 bases of the junction unmatched. Germline V gene sequence: CDR1 LGHNT, CDR2 FRNRAP. The CDR3 is made up of 17 amino acids. CDR3 sequence reads: CASGLVLQTGGYNEQFF. The CDR3 DNA follows: TGTGCTAGTGGTTTGGTACTTCAGACAGGGGGATACAATGAGCAGTTCTTC.

This clonotype was seen only a few times. The chain is built from TRBV9 and TRBJ2-2, with D unclear. CDR1 and CDR2 (germline): SGDLS, YYNGEE. V shed 1 base and J shed 5 bases, with 12 bases lying between them. The CDR3 covers 15 residues. The CDR3 region has the DNA TGTGCCAGCAGCGTATACCACGCAAGTACCGGGGAGCTGTTTTTT. It translates to CASSVYHASTGELFF.

This clonotype was seen ten or more times. V usage is TRBV6-5 and J usage is TRBJ2-7; D unclear. This CDR3 is 12 amino acids long. The germline V gene has CDR1 MNHEY and CDR2 SVGAGI. V was clipped by 6 bases and J by 3 bases, with 9 bases between them. The CDR3, as DNA: TGTGCCAGCAGGGGAATGGGCTACGAGCAGTACTTC. This translates into CASRGMGYEQYF.

This clonotype came up a few times. The chain couples TRBV12-3 or TRBV12-4 to TRBJ1-6; D ambiguous. V was trimmed by 5 bases and J by 7 bases, leaving 9 bases between them. The CDR3 consists of 13 residues. CDR3 bases: TGTGCCAGCAGTCCACAGCTAAATTCACCCCTCCACTTT. The encoded protein is CASSPQLNSPLHF.

This sequence joins TRBV4-1 and TRBJ2-7; a possible D gene is TRBD1 (5 bases). CDR1 is MGHRA, CDR2 YSYEKL, per germline. V shed 5 bases and J shed 7 bases, with 24 bases lying between them. This CDR3 is built from 16 residues. The CDR3 protein is CASSSSPGAVIMEQYF. The DNA for the CDR3 is TGCGCCAGCAGCTCAAGCCCTGGGGCCGTTATTATGGAGCAGTACTTC.

This clonotype was seen only once. The chain combines TRBV5-1 with TRBJ2-3, with D unclear. CDR1 is SGHRS, CDR2 YFSETQ, per germline. The CDR3 runs to 13 residues. Deletions cut 3 bases from V and 2 bases from J, with 7 bases between. CDR3 coding DNA: TGCGCCAGCAGCTCGCTCCTCACAGATACGCAGTATTTT. This encodes CASSSLLTDTQYF.

With regard to this clonotype: Possible read error: a much larger clone is one base away. The rearrangement uses TRBV4-1 and TRBJ2-2, with a weak D call TRBD2 (6 bases). The CDR3 is 17 residues long. Per germline, CDR1 MGHRA and CDR2 YSYEKL. The CDR3 loop is CASSQGFGPRNTGGLFF. The CDR3 DNA reads TGCGCCAGCAGCCAAGGGTTTGGACCTCGAAACACCGGGGGGCTGTTTTTT.

This clonotype was seen at least ten times. The rearrangement uses TRBV11-3 and TRBJ2-7, with D unclear. This CDR3 has 16 amino acids. Trimming took off 2 bases at V and 0 bases at J, with 14 bases between the two ends. Germline CDR1 and CDR2: SGHNT and YENEEA. Written as DNA, the CDR3 is TGTGCCAGCAGCTTATCGGGTCAGGTGACCTCCTACGAGCAGTACTTC. This gives the protein CASSLSGQVTSYEQYF.

In its sample, this clonotype was seen many times. This chain joins TRBV6-6 and TRBJ2-7, with no clear D. Trimming removed 0 bases from V and 3 bases from J, with 12 bases in between. Germline-derived CDR1 and CDR2 are MNHNY and SVGAGI (reference sequence). This CDR3 contains 15 residues. The CDR3 DNA follows: TGTGCCAGCAGTTACTCGACTTACATGAGCTACGAGCAGTACTTC. This sequence encodes CASSYSTYMSYEQYF.